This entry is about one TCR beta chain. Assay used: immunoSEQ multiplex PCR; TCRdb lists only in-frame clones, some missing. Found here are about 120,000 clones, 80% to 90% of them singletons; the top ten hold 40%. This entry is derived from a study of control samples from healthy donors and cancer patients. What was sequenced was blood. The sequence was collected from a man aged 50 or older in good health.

CDR3: CASSPDRTGSYEQYF. CDR3 DNA sequence: TGTGCCAGCAGCCCTGATCGGACAGGCTCCTACGAGCAGTACTTC. V gene TRBV7-8 combines with J gene TRBJ2-7; 7 nucleotides align to TRBD1. The V gene's germline CDR1 is SGHVS and CDR2 FQNEAQ. Trimming cost V 5 bases and J 0 bases; bases outside gene matches: 7. This CDR3 has 15 amino acids.